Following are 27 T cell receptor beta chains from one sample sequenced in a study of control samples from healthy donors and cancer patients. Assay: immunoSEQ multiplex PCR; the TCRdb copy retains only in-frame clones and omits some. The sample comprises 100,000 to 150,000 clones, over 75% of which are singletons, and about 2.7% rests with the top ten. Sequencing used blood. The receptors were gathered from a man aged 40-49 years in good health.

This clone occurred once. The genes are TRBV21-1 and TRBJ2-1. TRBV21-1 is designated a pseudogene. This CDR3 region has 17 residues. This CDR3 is CASSSTGPRFPYNEQFF. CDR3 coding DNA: TGTGCCAGCAGTTCAACCGGGCCCCGTTTCCCCTACAATGAGCAGTTCTTC.

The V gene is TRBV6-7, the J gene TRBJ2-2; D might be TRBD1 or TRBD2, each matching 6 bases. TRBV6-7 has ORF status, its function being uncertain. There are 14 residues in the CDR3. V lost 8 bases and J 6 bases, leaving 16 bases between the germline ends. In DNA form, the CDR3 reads TGTGCCAGCGCCCGGGGGCCTTTCTCCGGGGAGCTGTTTTTT. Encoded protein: CASARGPFSGELFF.

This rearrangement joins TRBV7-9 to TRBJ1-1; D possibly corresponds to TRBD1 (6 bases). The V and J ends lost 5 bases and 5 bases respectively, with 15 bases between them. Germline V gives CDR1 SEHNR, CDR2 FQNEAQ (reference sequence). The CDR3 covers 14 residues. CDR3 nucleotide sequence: TGTGCCAGCAGCACCCTCAGGGGTAGAACTGAAGCTTTCTTT. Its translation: CASSTLRGRTEAFF.

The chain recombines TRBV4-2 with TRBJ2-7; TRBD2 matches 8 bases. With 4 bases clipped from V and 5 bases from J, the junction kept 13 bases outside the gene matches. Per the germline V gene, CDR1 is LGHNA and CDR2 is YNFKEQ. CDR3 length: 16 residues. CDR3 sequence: CASSRDSSGLVNEQYF. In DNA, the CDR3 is TGTGCCAGCAGCCGAGACAGTTCGGGACTAGTTAACGAGCAGTACTTC.

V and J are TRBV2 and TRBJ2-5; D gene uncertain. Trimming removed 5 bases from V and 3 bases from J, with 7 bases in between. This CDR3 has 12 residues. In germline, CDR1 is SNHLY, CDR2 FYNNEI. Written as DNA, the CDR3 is TGTGCCAGCAGTCCGGGCGAAGAGACCCAGTACTTC. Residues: CASSPGEETQYF.

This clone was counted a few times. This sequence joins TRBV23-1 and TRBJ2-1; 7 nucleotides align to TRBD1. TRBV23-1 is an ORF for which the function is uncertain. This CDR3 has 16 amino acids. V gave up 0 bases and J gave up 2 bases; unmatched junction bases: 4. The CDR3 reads CASSQSPGQTYNEQFF. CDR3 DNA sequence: TGCGCCAGCAGTCAATCACCGGGACAGACCTACAATGAGCAGTTCTTC.

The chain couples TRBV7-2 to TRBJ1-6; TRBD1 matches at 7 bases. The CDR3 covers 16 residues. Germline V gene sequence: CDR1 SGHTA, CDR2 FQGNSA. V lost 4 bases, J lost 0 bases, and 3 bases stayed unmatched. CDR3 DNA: TGTGCCAGCAGCTCGACAGGGCCCTCCTATAATTCACCCCTCCACTTT. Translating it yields CASSSTGPSYNSPLHF.

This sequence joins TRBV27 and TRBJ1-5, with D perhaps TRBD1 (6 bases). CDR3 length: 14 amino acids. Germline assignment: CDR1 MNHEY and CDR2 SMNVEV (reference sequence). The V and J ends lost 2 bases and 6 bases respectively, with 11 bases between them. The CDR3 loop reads CASSLRRGSQPQHF. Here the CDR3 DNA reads TGTGCCAGCAGTTTACGCAGGGGAAGTCAGCCCCAGCATTTT.

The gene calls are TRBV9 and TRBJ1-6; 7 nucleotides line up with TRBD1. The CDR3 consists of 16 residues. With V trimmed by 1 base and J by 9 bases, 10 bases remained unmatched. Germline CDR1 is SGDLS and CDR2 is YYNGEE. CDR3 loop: CASSVHAGQAGSPLHF. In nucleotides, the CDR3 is TGTGCCAGCAGCGTACACGCTGGACAGGCGGGTTCACCCCTCCACTTT.

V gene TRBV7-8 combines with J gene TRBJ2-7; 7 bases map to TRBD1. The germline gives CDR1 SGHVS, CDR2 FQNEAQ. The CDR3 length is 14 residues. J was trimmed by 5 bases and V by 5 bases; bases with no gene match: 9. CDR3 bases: TGTGCCAGCAGCCCCCGGACAGGCCCCGACGAGCAGTACTTC. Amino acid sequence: CASSPRTGPDEQYF.

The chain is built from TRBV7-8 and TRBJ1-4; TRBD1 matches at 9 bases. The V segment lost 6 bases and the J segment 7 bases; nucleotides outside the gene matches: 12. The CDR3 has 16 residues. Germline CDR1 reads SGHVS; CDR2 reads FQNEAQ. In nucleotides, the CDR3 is TGTGCCAGCAGTCACCGGCGGGACAGGGTTTCTGAAAAACTGTTTTTT. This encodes CASSHRRDRVSEKLFF.

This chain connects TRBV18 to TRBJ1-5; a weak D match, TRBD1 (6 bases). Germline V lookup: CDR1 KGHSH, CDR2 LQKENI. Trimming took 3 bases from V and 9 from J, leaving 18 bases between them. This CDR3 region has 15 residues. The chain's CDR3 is CASSPGAETRGPQHF. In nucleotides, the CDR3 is TGTGCCAGCTCACCCGGGGCCGAAACCAGGGGGCCCCAGCATTTT.

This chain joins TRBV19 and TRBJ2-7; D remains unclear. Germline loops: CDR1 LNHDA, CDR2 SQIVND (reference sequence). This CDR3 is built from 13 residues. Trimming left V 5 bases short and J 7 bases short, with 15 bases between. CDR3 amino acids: CASSYPGAREQYF. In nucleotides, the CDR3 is TGTGCCAGTAGTTACCCAGGAGCTCGGGAGCAGTACTTC.

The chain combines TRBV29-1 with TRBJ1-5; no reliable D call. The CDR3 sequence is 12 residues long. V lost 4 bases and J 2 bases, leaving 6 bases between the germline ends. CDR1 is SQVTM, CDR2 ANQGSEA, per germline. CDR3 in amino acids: CSVGGRNQPQHF. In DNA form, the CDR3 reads TGCAGCGTTGGAGGGCGCAATCAGCCCCAGCATTTT.

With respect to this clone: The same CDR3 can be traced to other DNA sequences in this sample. DNA for the CDR3: TGTGCCAGCAGCCAAGTCAGGGTTAATTCACCCCTCCACTTT. As protein: CASSQVRVNSPLHF. J is TRBJ1-6 and V is TRBV14; tentatively, D is TRBD1 (5 bases). CDR3 length equals 14 residues. Looked up from germline, CDR1 is SGHDN and CDR2 is FVKESK. Trimming shortened V by 1 base and J by 6 bases, and 7 bases separated the two germline ends.

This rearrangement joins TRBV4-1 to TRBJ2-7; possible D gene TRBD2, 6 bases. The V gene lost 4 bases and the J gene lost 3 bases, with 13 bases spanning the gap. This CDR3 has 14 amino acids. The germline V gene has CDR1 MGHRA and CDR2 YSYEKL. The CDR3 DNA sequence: TGCGCCAGCAGCCCCGGGACTCAAGACTACGAGCAGTACTTC. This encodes CASSPGTQDYEQYF.

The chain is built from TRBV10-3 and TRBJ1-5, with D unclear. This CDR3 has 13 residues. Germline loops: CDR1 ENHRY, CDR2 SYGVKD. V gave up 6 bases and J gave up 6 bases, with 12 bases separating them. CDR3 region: CAIRPLIGQPQHF. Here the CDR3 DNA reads TGTGCCATCAGGCCCCTAATCGGTCAGCCCCAGCATTTT.

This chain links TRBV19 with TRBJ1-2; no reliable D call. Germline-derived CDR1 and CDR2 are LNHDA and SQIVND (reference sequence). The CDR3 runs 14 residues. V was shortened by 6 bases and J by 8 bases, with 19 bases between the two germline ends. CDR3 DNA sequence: TGTGCCAGTAGAAAGGGTCCACCGGTCGACGGCTACACCTTC. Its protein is CASRKGPPVDGYTF.

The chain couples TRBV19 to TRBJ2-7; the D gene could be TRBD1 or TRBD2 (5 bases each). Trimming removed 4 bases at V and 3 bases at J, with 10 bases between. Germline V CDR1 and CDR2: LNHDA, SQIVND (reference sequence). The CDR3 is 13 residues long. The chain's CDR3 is CASSRDPSYEQYF. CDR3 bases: TGTGCCAGTAGTAGGGACCCGAGCTACGAGCAGTACTTC.

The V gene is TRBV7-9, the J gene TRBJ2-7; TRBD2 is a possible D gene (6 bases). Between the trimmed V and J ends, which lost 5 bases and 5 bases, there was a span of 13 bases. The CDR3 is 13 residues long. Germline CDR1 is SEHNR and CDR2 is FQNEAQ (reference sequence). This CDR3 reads CASSTAPGDEQYF. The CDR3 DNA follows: TGTGCCAGCAGCACAGCCCCGGGGGACGAGCAGTACTTC.

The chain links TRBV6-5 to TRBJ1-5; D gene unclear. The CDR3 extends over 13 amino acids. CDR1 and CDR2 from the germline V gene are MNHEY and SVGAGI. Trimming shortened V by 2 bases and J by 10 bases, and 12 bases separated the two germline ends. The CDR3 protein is CASSYSVTGPQHF. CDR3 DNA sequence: TGTGCCAGCAGTTACAGCGTGACCGGACCCCAGCATTTT.

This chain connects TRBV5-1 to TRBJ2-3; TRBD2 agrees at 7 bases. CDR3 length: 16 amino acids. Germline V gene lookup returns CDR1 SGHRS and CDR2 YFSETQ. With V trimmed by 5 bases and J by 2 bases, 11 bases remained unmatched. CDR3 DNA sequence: TGCGCCAGCAGAATACTGGCGGGGGTTATCACAGATACGCAGTATTTT. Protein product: CASRILAGVITDTQYF.

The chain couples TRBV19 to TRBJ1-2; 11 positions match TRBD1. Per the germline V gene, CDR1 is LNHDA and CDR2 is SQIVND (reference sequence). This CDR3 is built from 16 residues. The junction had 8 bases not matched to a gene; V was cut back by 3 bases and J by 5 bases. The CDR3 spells CASSMGTGGTSYGYTF. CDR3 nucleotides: TGTGCCAGTAGTATGGGGACAGGGGGAACATCTTATGGCTACACCTTC. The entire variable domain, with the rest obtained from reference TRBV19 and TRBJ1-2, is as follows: DGGITQSPKYLFRKEGQNVTLSCEQNLNHDAMYWYRQDPGQGLRLIYYSQIVNDFQKGDIAEGYSVSREKKESFPLTVTSAQKNPTAFYLCASSMGTGGTSYGYTFGSGTRLTVV.

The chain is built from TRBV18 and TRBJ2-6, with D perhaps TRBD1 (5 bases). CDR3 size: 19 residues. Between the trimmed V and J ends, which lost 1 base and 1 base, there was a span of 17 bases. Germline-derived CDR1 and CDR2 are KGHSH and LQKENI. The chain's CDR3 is CASSPLGPGSQSGANVLTF. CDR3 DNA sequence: TGTGCCAGCTCACCACTAGGGCCAGGGTCCCAATCTGGGGCCAACGTCCTGACTTTC.

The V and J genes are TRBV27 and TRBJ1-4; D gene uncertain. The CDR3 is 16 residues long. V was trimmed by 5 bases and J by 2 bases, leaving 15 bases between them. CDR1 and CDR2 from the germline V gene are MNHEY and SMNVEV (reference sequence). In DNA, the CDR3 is TGTGCCAGCAGTCCCCGGCCGGCGGGTACTAATGAAAAACTGTTTTTT. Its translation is CASSPRPAGTNEKLFF.

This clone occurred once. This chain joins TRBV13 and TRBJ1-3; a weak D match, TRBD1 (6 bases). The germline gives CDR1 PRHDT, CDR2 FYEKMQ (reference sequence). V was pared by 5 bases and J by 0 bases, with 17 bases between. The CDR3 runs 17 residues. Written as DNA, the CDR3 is TGTGCCAGCAGCCTCAAAGGACAGATCAGCTCTGGAAACACCATATATTTT. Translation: CASSLKGQISSGNTIYF.

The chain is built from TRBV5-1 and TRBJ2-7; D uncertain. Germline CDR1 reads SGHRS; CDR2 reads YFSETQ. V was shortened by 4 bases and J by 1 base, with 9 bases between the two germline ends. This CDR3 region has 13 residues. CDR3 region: CASSVGRSYEQYF. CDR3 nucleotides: TGCGCCAGCAGCGTAGGAAGGTCCTACGAGCAGTACTTC. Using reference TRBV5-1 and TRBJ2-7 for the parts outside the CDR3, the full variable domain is KAGVTQTPRYLIKTRGQQVTLSCSPISGHRSVSWYQQTPGQGLQFLFEYFSETQRNKGNFPGRFSGRQFSNSRSEMNVSTLELGDSALYLCASSVGRSYEQYFGPGTRLTVT.